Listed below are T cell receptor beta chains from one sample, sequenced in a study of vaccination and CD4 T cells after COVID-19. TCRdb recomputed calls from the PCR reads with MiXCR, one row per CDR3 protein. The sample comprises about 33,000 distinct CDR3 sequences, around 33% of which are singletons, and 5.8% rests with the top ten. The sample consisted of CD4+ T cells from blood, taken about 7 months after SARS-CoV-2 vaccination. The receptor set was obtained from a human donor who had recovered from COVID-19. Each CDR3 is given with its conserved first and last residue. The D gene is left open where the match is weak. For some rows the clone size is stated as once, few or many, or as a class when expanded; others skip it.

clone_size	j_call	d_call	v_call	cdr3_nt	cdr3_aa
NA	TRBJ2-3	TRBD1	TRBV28	TGTGCCAGCTCCCCAGGGACAGGGGTTTCAGATACGCAGTATTTT	CASSPGTGVSDTQYF
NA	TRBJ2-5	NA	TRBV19	TGTGCCAGTAGTGCTAGCGTGGAGACCCAGTACTTC	CASSASVETQYF
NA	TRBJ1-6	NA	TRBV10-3	TGTGCCATCAGTGAGCAACAGGGAAGAAATTCACCCCTCCACTTT	CAISEQQGRNSPLHF
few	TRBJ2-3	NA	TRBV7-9	TGTGCCAGCAGCCCCCGCACAGATACGCAGTATTTT	CASSPRTDTQYF
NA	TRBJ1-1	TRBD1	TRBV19	TGTGCCAGTAGTATAGGATGGACAGGGAGGAGGACTGAAGCTTTCTTT	CASSIGWTGRRTEAFF
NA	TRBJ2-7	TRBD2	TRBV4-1	TGCGCCAGCAGCCAAGACTCGATAGCGGGAACCTACGAGCAGTACTTC	CASSQDSIAGTYEQYF
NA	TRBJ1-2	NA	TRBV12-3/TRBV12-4	TGTGCCAGCAGTTTGTCCCGGCAGGCCCACACCTTC	CASSLSRQAHTF
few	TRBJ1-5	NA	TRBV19	TGTGCCAGTAGTATAGTTGGGTCGGGCAATCAGCCCCAGCATTTT	CASSIVGSGNQPQHF
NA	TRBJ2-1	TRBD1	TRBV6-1	TGTGCCACCTACCCCGGGACAGCTTACAATGAGCAGTTCTTC	CATYPGTAYNEQFF
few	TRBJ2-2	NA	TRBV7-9	TGTGCCAGCAGCTTAGTGGGGCGGGACACCGGGGAGCTGTTTTTT	CASSLVGRDTGELFF
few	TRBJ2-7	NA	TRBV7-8	TGTGCCAGCAGTTATAGGGGGCGGGACTACGAGCAGTACTTC	CASSYRGRDYEQYF
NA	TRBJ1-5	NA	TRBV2	TGTGCCAGCAGTGATGGGGCTATGGGCAATCAGCCCCAGCATTTT	CASSDGAMGNQPQHF
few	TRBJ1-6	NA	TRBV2	TGTGCCAGCAGTCCCTTTCGGGACGGCAATTCACCCCTCCACTTT	CASSPFRDGNSPLHF
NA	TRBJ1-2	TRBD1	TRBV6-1	TGTGCCAGCACCCAGGACAGGGGTTTGATAGTGGGTGGCTACACCTTC	CASTQDRGLIVGGYTF
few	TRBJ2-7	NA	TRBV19	TGTGCCAGTAGTCCGAATCTGAACAGCTACGAGCAGTACTTC	CASSPNLNSYEQYF
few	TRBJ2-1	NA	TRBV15	TGTGCCACCAGCAGGCAGTTCTCCTACAATGAGCAGTTCTTC	CATSRQFSYNEQFF
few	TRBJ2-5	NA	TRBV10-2	TGCGCCAGCAGTGATATGGGTGGGGGAGAGACCCAGTACTTC	CASSDMGGGETQYF
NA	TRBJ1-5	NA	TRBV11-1	TGTGCCAGCAGCTCGGCGGCCACCCATCAGCCCCAGCATTTT	CASSSAATHQPQHF
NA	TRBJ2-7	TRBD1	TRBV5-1	TGCGCCAGCAGCTTACGGACAGGGGGGTCCTACGAGCAGTACTTC	CASSLRTGGSYEQYF
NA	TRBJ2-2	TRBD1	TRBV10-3	TGTGCCATCAGGGGACAGGGTACGAACACCGGGGAGCTGTTTTTT	CAIRGQGTNTGELFF
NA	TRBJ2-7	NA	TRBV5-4	TGTGCCAGCAGCTTGAGAGGGGGGAACGAGCAGTACTTC	CASSLRGGNEQYF
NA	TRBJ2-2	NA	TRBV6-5	TGTGCCAGCAGTTACGAGTACACCGGGGAGCTGTTTTTT	CASSYEYTGELFF
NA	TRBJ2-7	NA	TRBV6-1	TGTGCCAGCAGTCACGGACCGTCCTACGAGCAGTACTTC	CASSHGPSYEQYF
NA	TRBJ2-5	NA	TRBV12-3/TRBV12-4	TGTGCCAGCAAGGCGGACGTTCAAGAGACCCAGTACTTC	CASKADVQETQYF
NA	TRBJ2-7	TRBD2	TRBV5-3	TGTGCCAGAAGCAGGACTAGCCTCGGAGCCGAGCAGTACTTC	CARSRTSLGAEQYF
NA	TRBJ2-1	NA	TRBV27	TGTGCCAGCAGTTTGCTTTTGAGGAGATCCTACAATGAGCAGTTCTTC	CASSLLLRRSYNEQFF
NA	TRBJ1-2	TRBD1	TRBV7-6	TGTGCCAGCAGCCCGGACAGGGGCCAAGCTGGCTACACCTTC	CASSPDRGQAGYTF
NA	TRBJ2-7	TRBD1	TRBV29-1	TGCAGCGTTGGCCACCGGGACAGCAGGGAGCAGTACTTC	CSVGHRDSREQYF
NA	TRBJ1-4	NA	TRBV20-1	TGCAGTGCTAGAGATCACGGCAGGGATGGTGAAAAACTGTTTTTT	CSARDHGRDGEKLFF
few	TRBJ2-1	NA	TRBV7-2	TGTGCCAGCAGCTTAAGTTGGGATGGGGGTGAGCAGTTCTTC	CASSLSWDGGEQFF
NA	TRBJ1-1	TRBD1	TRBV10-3	TGTGCCATCAGTGAACTCGGACAGGGAAGTTCCAACACTGAAGCTTTCTTT	CAISELGQGSSNTEAFF
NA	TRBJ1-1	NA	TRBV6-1	TGTGCCAGCAGTGTAATCGGATCGAACACTGAAGCTTTCTTT	CASSVIGSNTEAFF
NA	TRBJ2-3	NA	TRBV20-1	TGCAGTGCTAGGATCCCCCCAGATACGCAGTATTTT	CSARIPPDTQYF
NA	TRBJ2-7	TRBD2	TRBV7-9	TGTGCCAGCAGCAGGACTAGCGGGAGGGCCTACGAGCAGTACTTC	CASSRTSGRAYEQYF
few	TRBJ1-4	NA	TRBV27	TGTGCCAGCGGGGGAGTAAATGAAAAACTGTTTTTT	CASGGVNEKLFF
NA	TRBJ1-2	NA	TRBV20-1	TGCAGTGCTAGTTCTTTTGAGGGTTACTATGGCTACACCTTC	CSASSFEGYYGYTF
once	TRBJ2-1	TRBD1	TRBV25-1	TGTGCCAGCAGCGTCCCGGGACAGGACTACAATGAGCAGTTCTTC	CASSVPGQDYNEQFF
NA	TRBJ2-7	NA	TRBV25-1	TGTGCCAGCAGTGAATTGTGGTCGGACTACGAGCAGTACTTC	CASSELWSDYEQYF
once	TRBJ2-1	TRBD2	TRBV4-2	TGTGCCAGCAGCCAAGAGGTGGATAGCGGGGCTTACAATGAGCAGTTCTTC	CASSQEVDSGAYNEQFF
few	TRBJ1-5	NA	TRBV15	TGTGCCACCAGCAGAGTAAGTAATCAGCCCCAGCATTTT	CATSRVSNQPQHF
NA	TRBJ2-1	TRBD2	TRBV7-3	TGTGCCAGCAGCCTCGGACTAGCGGACACCTACAATGAGCAGTTCTTC	CASSLGLADTYNEQFF
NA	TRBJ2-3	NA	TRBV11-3	TGTGCCAGCAGCTTAGATCTAGTTGATACGCAGTATTTT	CASSLDLVDTQYF
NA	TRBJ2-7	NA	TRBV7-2	TGTGCCAGCAGCTTAGACAGGTACTCCTACGAGCAGTACTTC	CASSLDRYSYEQYF
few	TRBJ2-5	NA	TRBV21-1	TGTGCCAGCAGCTTCGGGGCAGCCCAAGAGACCCAGTACTTC	CASSFGAAQETQYF
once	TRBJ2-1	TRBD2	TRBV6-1	TGTGCCAGCAGTGAAGAACCAGGGAGGGATGAGCAGTTCTTC	CASSEEPGRDEQFF
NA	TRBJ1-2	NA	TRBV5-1	TGCGCCACAACGGACACGGGCAGCTATGGCTACACCTTC	CATTDTGSYGYTF
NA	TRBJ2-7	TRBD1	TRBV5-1	TGCGCCAGCAGCGCCGGACAGGACTACGAGCAGTACTTC	CASSAGQDYEQYF
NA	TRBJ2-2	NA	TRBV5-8	TGTGCCAGCAGCTTATACACCGGGGAGCTGTTTTTT	CASSLYTGELFF
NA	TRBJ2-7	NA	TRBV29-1	TGCAGCGTTGAGATCGGCGCCTACGAGCAGTACTTC	CSVEIGAYEQYF
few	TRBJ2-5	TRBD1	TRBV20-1	TGCAGTGCTCAAACCGGGACAGCTTACTACCAAGAGACCCAGTACTTC	CSAQTGTAYYQETQYF
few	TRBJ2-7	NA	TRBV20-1	TGCAGTGCCCACCACCAGGGGCGGGAAGGCGAGCAGTACTTC	CSAHHQGREGEQYF
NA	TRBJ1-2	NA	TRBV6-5	TGTGCCAGCAGTTACGGGGGGGGCTACACCTTC	CASSYGGGYTF
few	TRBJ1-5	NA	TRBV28	TGTGCCAGCAGTTTTCGGGCAGGGCCCCAGCCCCAGCATTTT	CASSFRAGPQPQHF